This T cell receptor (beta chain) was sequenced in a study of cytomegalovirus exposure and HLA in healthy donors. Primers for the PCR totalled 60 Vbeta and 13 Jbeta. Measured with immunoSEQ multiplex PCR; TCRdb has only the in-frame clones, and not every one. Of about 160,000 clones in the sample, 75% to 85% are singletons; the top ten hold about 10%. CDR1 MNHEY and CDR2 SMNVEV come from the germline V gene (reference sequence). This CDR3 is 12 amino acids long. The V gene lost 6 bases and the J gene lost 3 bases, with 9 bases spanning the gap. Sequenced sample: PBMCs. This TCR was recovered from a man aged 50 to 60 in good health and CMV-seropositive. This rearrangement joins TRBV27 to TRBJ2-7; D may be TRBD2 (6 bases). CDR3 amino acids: CASREGYYEQYF. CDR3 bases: TGTGCCAGCAGGGAGGGATACTACGAGCAGTACTTC.